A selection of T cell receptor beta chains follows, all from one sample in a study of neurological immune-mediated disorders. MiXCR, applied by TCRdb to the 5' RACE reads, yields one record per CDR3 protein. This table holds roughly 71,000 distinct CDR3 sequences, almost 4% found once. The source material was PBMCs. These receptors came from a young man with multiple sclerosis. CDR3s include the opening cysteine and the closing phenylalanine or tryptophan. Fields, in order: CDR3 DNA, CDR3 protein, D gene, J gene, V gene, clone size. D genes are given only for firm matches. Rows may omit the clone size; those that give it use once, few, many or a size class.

DNA: TGCGCCAGCAGCTTGCGGACAGGGGGCTCCTACGAGCAGTACTTC
CDR3: CASSLRTGGSYEQYF
D: TRBD1
J: TRBJ2-7
V: TRBV5-1
size: many

DNA: TGTGCCACCAGCAGAGGGAGGGACACTGAAGCTTTCTTT
CDR3: CATSRGRDTEAFF
D: -
J: TRBJ1-1
V: TRBV15
size: many

DNA: TGCGCCAGCAGCTCAGAGAACACTGAAGCTTTCTTT
CDR3: CASSSENTEAFF
D: -
J: TRBJ1-1
V: TRBV5-1
size: many

DNA: TGCGCCAGCAGCACTAGCGGGACTAGCACAGATACGCAGTATTTT
CDR3: CASSTSGTSTDTQYF
D: TRBD2
J: TRBJ2-3
V: TRBV5-1
size: many

DNA: TGCAGTGCTAGTGGGTTAGGGTTGACTGAAGCTTTCTTT
CDR3: CSASGLGLTEAFF
D: -
J: TRBJ1-1
V: TRBV20-1
size: many

DNA: TGCAGTGCTAATGGGGGGCGAGGCAATCAGCCCCAGCATTTT
CDR3: CSANGGRGNQPQHF
D: -
J: TRBJ1-5
V: TRBV20-1
size: -

DNA: TGCGCCAGCAGCTTAAGTGGGGAGTCACCCCTCAACTTT
CDR3: CASSLSGESPLNF
D: -
J: TRBJ1-6
V: TRBV5-1
size: few

DNA: TGCGCCAGCAGCATAGGGACAGGCCCTAACTATGGCTACACCTTC
CDR3: CASSIGTGPNYGYTF
D: TRBD1
J: TRBJ1-2
V: TRBV5-1
size: many

DNA: TGTGCCAGCAGCTTAGACAACAGTAGACAGCCCCAGCATTTT
CDR3: CASSLDNSRQPQHF
D: -
J: TRBJ1-5
V: TRBV7-9
size: many

DNA: TGTGCCAGCAGTCCTTTCGGGGAGGAGACCCAGTACTTC
CDR3: CASSPFGEETQYF
D: -
J: TRBJ2-5
V: TRBV27
size: many

DNA: TGTGCCAGCAGTATAAGACGGGATAGCGGGGGGGCTATGGGCGAGCAGTACTTC
CDR3: CASSIRRDSGGAMGEQYF
D: TRBD2
J: TRBJ2-7
V: TRBV28
size: many

DNA: TGCGCCAGCAGCGCCGACAGCGGGGGTCACAATGAGCAGTTCTTC
CDR3: CASSADSGGHNEQFF
D: TRBD2
J: TRBJ2-1
V: TRBV5-1
size: -

DNA: TGCGCCAGCAGCTACGGACAAGGGGTAAACTATGGCTACACCTTC
CDR3: CASSYGQGVNYGYTF
D: -
J: TRBJ1-2
V: TRBV5-1
size: many

DNA: TGCGCCAGCAGCTTGGTTTTGTCGGGAGGGCTCGCTGAAGCTTTCTTT
CDR3: CASSLVLSGGLAEAFF
D: -
J: TRBJ1-1
V: TRBV5-1
size: many

DNA: TGCAGCGTTGAAGATCTCGGGGGCCAAGAGACCCAGTACTTC
CDR3: CSVEDLGGQETQYF
D: -
J: TRBJ2-5
V: TRBV29-1
size: many

DNA: TGTGCCAGCAGTTTGGGAGCAAACTCTGGAAACACCATATATTTT
CDR3: CASSLGANSGNTIYF
D: -
J: TRBJ1-3
V: TRBV12-3/TRBV12-4
size: many

DNA: TGTGCCAGCGGGTCTCTTCCGCAGTATTTT
CDR3: CASGSLPQYF
D: -
J: TRBJ2-3
V: TRBV7-9
size: -

DNA: TGTGCCAGCAGCCAACCAATTACAGGGGGCCCCTACGAGCAGTACTTC
CDR3: CASSQPITGGPYEQYF
D: TRBD1
J: TRBJ2-7
V: TRBV9
size: many

DNA: TGTGCCAGCAGTTCCTTTGTAGGGGGTACGGCTTTCTTT
CDR3: CASSSFVGGTAFF
D: -
J: TRBJ1-1
V: TRBV6-5
size: many

DNA: TGTGCCAGCAGCCAAGTCGACAGCTACTACGAGCAGTACTTC
CDR3: CASSQVDSYYEQYF
D: -
J: TRBJ2-7
V: TRBV5-5
size: many

DNA: TGCAGTGCTAGAGGGCCCCTAGCGGGGCTAGCCAAAAACATTCAGTACTTC
CDR3: CSARGPLAGLAKNIQYF
D: TRBD2
J: TRBJ2-4
V: TRBV20-1
size: many

DNA: TGTGCCAGCAGGCTGGACAGGAACCACGAGCAGTACTTC
CDR3: CASRLDRNHEQYF
D: TRBD1
J: TRBJ2-7
V: TRBV6-5
size: many

DNA: TGCGCCAGCAGCGCTACTAGCGGCCGTACCTCCTACAATGAGCAGTTCTTC
CDR3: CASSATSGRTSYNEQFF
D: TRBD2
J: TRBJ2-1
V: TRBV5-1
size: many

DNA: TGTGCCAGCGGAAGGGGGACAGGCCGCTCTGGAAACACCATATATTTT
CDR3: CASGRGTGRSGNTIYF
D: TRBD1
J: TRBJ1-3
V: TRBV2
size: many

DNA: TGCAGCGTTGAACCCGGCATCAGGCAAGCTTTCTTT
CDR3: CSVEPGIRQAFF
D: -
J: TRBJ1-1
V: TRBV29-1
size: many

DNA: TGTGCCAGCAGCGTAGACGGACTAGACGCTAGCACAGATACGCAGTATTTT
CDR3: CASSVDGLDASTDTQYF
D: TRBD2
J: TRBJ2-3
V: TRBV9
size: many